Listed below are T cell receptor beta chains from one sample, sequenced in a study of cytomegalovirus exposure and HLA in healthy donors. The repertoire was sequenced with immunoSEQ multiplex PCR; TCRdb's copy has only in-frame clones and lacks some. The table records some 200,000 clones, about 74% of them present only once. Sequenced input: PBMCs. The receptors derive from a man between 40 and 49 years old in good health and CMV-seronegative. CDR3s include the opening cysteine and the closing phenylalanine or tryptophan.

j_call | v_call | cdr3_aa
TRBJ2-1 | TRBV7-3 | CASSSSVNEQFF
TRBJ1-2 | TRBV6-1 | CASSETANYGYTF
TRBJ2-1 | TRBV5-8 | CASSLAQGSHNEQFF
TRBJ2-5 | TRBV5-6 | CASSLGGAGFGETQYF
TRBJ2-5 | TRBV7-9 | CASSKGWTKYQETQYF
TRBJ1-2 | TRBV6-5 | CASRLTYADGYTF
TRBJ2-7 | TRBV10-1 | CASSDAGIRDEQYF
TRBJ2-7 | TRBV5-6 | CASSLGQGREQYF
TRBJ2-7 | TRBV6-1 | CASTPDRPSSYEQYF
TRBJ2-3 | TRBV27 | CASTMGLLSTDTQYF
TRBJ2-7 | TRBV2 | CASSPSAGDYYEQYF